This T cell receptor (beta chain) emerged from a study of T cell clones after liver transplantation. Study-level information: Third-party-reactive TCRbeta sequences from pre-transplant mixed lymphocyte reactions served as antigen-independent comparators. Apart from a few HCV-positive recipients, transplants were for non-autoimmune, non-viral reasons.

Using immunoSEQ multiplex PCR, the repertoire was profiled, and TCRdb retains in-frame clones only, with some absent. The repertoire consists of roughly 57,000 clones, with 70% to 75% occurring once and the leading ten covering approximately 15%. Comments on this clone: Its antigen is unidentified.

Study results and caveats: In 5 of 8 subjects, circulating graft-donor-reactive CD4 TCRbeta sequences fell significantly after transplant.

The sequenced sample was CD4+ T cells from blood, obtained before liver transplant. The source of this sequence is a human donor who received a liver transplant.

The CDR3 sequence: CASSLSIASYEQYF. The CDR3, as DNA: TGTGCCAGCAGTTTATCGATAGCCTCCTACGAGCAGTACTTC. The chain links TRBV27 to TRBJ2-7; no reliable D call. The CDR3 is 14 residues long. V dropped 0 bases and J dropped 0 bases, with 6 bases sitting between them. CDR1 is MNHEY and CDR2 is SMNVEV in the germline V gene (reference sequence).